The text below deals with one TCR beta chain. The antigen remains undetermined. Per the germline V gene, CDR1 is SQVTM and CDR2 is ANQGSEA. There are 14 residues in the CDR3. V was pared by 6 bases and J by 4 bases, with 6 bases of the junction left unmatched. Both 60 Vbeta primers and 13 Jbeta primers went into the PCR. The assay was immunoSEQ multiplex PCR, and TCRdb's table has in-frame clones only and misses some. The table lists more than 150,000 clones, roughly 88% of them singletons. The data derive from a study of cytomegalovirus exposure and HLA in healthy donors. Study overall: A prior study identified some 100 million unique TCR beta sequences from 150 million to 200 million T cells.

Findings of the study overall: Reports showed the classifier diagnosing cytomegalovirus status with high specificity and sensitivity.

The sequenced sample consisted of PBMCs. The sequence was obtained from a girl under 10 years old in good health and CMV-seropositive. This chain connects TRBV29-1 to TRBJ2-1, with 10 bases identical to TRBD2. For the CDR3, the DNA is TGCAGCGTGGGCCTAGCGGGGGATTACAATGAGCAGTTCTTC. This gives the protein CSVGLAGDYNEQFF.